This section outlines one T cell receptor (beta chain) sequence together with its context. In this sample, this clonotype turned up a few times. Its cognate antigen has yet to be identified. Per-base qualities were not stored, and no clone one base away is much larger. The sequencer listed for this sample is Illumina HiSeq 2500. Quantitative 5'-RACE with molecular barcodes was used to prepare TCR beta libraries. In the source study's methods: A new computational method, built on a probabilistic model of VDJ rearrangement, was used to identify disease-linked TCR variants. TCRdb trimmed public reads at Q25 via fastp, called clones via MiXCR and kept in-frame beta chains. Here each entry gathers all rows of one CDR3 protein and keeps the most common genes and DNA. The V and J calls come from TCRdb's annotation, not from the publication. The sample data list about 800,000 distinct CDR3 sequences, and 12% of these were observed just once. The ten largest clonotypes hold approximately 0.5% of the sample.

For this chain, trimming is 4 bases at the V end and 4 bases at the J end, and the number of junction bases without a gene match is 8. The germline V gene (reference sequence) yields DFQATT for CDR1 and SNEGSKA for CDR2. There are 14 amino acids in the CDR3, from cysteine to phenylalanine inclusive. The CDR3 DNA has 42 bases and is translated from base 1. This entry comes from a study of CD8 T cells in ankylosing spondylitis (dated by TCRdb to about 2017). For the wider study: The study set out to find disease-linked TCR variants by profiling T cell receptor beta repertoires in ankylosing spondylitis patients and healthy donors. In total, the full study cohort was made up of 85 to 140 healthy donors and approximately 24 ankylosing spondylitis patients. Samples of peripheral blood were taken, and for ankylosing spondylitis patients, synovial fluid was collected as well. On the study overall, not on this receptor specifically: Blood from ankylosing spondylitis patients appeared to be characterized by a TCR beta motif composed of eight highly homologous amino acid variants. In peripheral blood, the disease-linked clones were found at relatively low frequencies and had a CD8+ phenotype. Significant enrichment of the disease-linked clones was reported in matched synovial fluid samples from ankylosing spondylitis patients. Some motif variants had previously been reported in the synovial fluid and blood of reactive arthritis patients, which suggests shared mechanisms of disease initiation.

Sample: blood, either unsorted or a sorted T cell fraction (not recorded which). Recombination connected TRBV20-1 to TRBJ2-3, with 7 bases matching TRBD2. This sequence was found in a male donor with ankylosing spondylitis. The DNA sequence is as follows: TGCAGTGCTACGGGGGGAGGGAAGCCAGATACGCAGTATTTT. Its translation reads: CSATGGGKPDTQYF.